These 30 T cell receptor beta chains were all obtained from the same sample, sequenced in a study of T-cell memory formation after mild COVID-19. TCRdb itself ran the 5' RACE reads through MiXCR, one entry per CDR3 protein. The sample lists roughly 510,000 distinct CDR3 sequences; roughly 17% were seen once. Sequencing used PBMCs or a T cell subset sorted from them (not recorded which). The source is an adult woman who had mild COVID-19 (a few samples of this study predate the infection). Cell type and time point are not known.

The CDR3 region has the DNA TGTGCCAGCAGTTGGGAGTCCTACAATGAGCAGTTCTTC. Translated, it gives CASSWESYNEQFF. This rearrangement joins TRBV2 to TRBJ2-1; the D gene is possibly TRBD2 (5 bases). Per germline, CDR1 SNHLY and CDR2 FYNNEI. V lost 5 bases and J 1 base, leaving 6 bases between the germline ends. The CDR3 contains 13 residues.

The V and J genes are TRBV12-3 or TRBV12-4 and TRBJ1-1, with TRBD1 identical over 7 bases. The J segment lost 7 bases and the V segment lost 5 bases, leaving 4 bases of the junction unmatched. The CDR3 runs 12 residues. CDR3 nucleotide sequence: TGTGCCAGCAGTGAGGGGGCGATTGAAGCTTTCTTT. It codes for CASSEGAIEAFF.

The chain joins TRBV4-2 to TRBJ1-2; D not certain. The CDR3 is 16 residues long. The germline gives CDR1 LGHNA, CDR2 YNFKEQ. V was pared by 0 bases and J by 3 bases, with 14 bases between. CDR3 sequence (DNA): TGTGCCAGCAGCCAAGATCCCAGCGAAGGATACTATGGCTACACCTTC. Protein: CASSQDPSEGYYGYTF.

The rearrangement uses TRBV6-5 and TRBJ1-6; 12 bases are shared with TRBD1. This CDR3 comprises 15 residues. Per germline, CDR1 MNHEY and CDR2 SVGAGI. V lost 2 bases, J lost 13 bases, and 6 bases stayed unmatched. CDR3 nucleotides: TGTGCCAGCAGTTACGGGGGGACAGGGGGCTACCCCCTCCACTTT. Its protein product is CASSYGGTGGYPLHF.

The chain has TRBV7-8 and TRBJ2-5; TRBD1 matches at 8 bases. This CDR3 comprises 14 residues. V gave up 1 base and J gave up 7 bases; unmatched junction bases: 5. Germline V gene data show CDR1 as SGHVS and CDR2 as FQNEAQ. The CDR3 loop reads CASSLEDRVGTQYF. CDR3 bases: TGTGCCAGCAGCTTAGAGGACAGGGTCGGGACCCAGTACTTC.

This clonotype was found a few times. V gene TRBV12-3 or TRBV12-4 combines with J gene TRBJ1-3, with D unresolved. V gave up 3 bases and J gave up 6 bases, with 6 bases separating them. This CDR3 region has 12 residues. The CDR3 DNA reads as TGTGCCAGCAGTTTGGGATCAAACACCATATATTTT. It yields the protein CASSLGSNTIYF.

The sample holds a few counts of this clonotype. J is TRBJ2-4 and V is TRBV6-6; D ambiguous. Per germline, CDR1 MNHNY and CDR2 SVGAGI (reference sequence). V was clipped by 0 bases and J by 14 bases, with 11 bases between them. The CDR3 length is 12 residues. The CDR3 sequence is CASSYSEMAEYF. The CDR3, as DNA: TGTGCCAGCAGTTACTCAGAAATGGCCGAGTACTTC.

As DNA, the CDR3 is TGTGCCAGCAGTCCATCCCGGGGATCCGACAATGAGCAGTTCTTC. Its protein is CASSPSRGSDNEQFF. The chain carries TRBV27 and TRBJ2-1; perhaps TRBD2 as D (5 bases). V lost 5 bases, J lost 5 bases, and 16 bases lay in between. CDR1 is MNHEY and CDR2 is SMNVEV in the germline V gene (reference sequence). The CDR3 is 15 amino acids.

This clonotype was seen a few times. The chain joins TRBV20-1 to TRBJ1-5; D is unclear. CDR1 and CDR2 (germline): DFQATT, SNEGSKA (reference sequence). The CDR3 runs to 15 residues. With 2 bases removed from V and 6 bases from J, the gap between germline ends came to 17 bases. The CDR3 protein is CSARNPSRVGQPQHF. DNA for the CDR3: TGCAGTGCTAGAAACCCCTCTAGGGTCGGTCAGCCCCAGCATTTT.

This clonotype was picked up a small number of times. V is TRBV7-9 and J is TRBJ2-5; D is unclear. This CDR3 is built from 15 residues. Trimming pared 1 base from V and 3 bases from J, leaving 12 bases between. Germline assignment: CDR1 SEHNR and CDR2 FQNEAQ (reference sequence). CDR3: CASSLEGTEKETQYF. In DNA form, the CDR3 reads TGTGCCAGCAGCTTAGAAGGCACGGAGAAAGAGACCCAGTACTTC.

The chain combines TRBV9 with TRBJ2-7; 11 bases are shared with TRBD2. Germline CDR1 is SGDLS and CDR2 is YYNGEE. This CDR3 region has 16 residues. With V trimmed by 0 bases and J by 3 bases, 5 bases remained unmatched. This CDR3 is CASSVAGTSGYYEQYF. For the CDR3, the DNA is TGTGCCAGCAGCGTAGCAGGGACTAGCGGCTACTACGAGCAGTACTTC.

This chain uses TRBV12-3 or TRBV12-4 with TRBJ2-1; possibly TRBD1 for D (5 bases). V was shortened by 6 bases and J by 3 bases, with 12 bases between the two germline ends. This CDR3 region has 14 residues. Here the CDR3 reads CASREIDSYNEQFF. The CDR3 coding sequence is TGTGCCAGCAGAGAAATCGACAGCTACAATGAGCAGTTCTTC.

The V and J genes are TRBV4-2 and TRBJ2-7; 10 bases line up with TRBD1. Germline trimming cut 0 bases from V and 4 bases from J; bases unmatched to any gene: 6. CDR1 is LGHNA, CDR2 YNFKEQ, per germline. The CDR3 is made up of 16 amino acids. The CDR3 spells CASSQDQWGQGYEQYF. In DNA, the CDR3 is TGTGCCAGCAGCCAAGATCAGTGGGGACAGGGGTACGAGCAGTACTTC.

This clonotype was detected only a few times. This chain links TRBV2 with TRBJ2-5; no clear D. This CDR3 is 13 amino acids long. V gave up 3 bases and J gave up 5 bases, with 10 bases separating them. Germline V CDR1 and CDR2: SNHLY, FYNNEI. The CDR3 sequence is CASSEMGGETQYF. DNA of the CDR3: TGTGCCAGCAGTGAGATGGGTGGGGAGACCCAGTACTTC.

V usage is TRBV10-3 and J usage is TRBJ1-2; 8 positions match TRBD1. The CDR3 extends over 13 amino acids. Looked up from germline, CDR1 is ENHRY and CDR2 is SYGVKD. The J segment lost 8 bases and the V segment lost 3 bases, leaving 5 bases of the junction unmatched. CDR3 nucleotides: TGTGCCATCAGTGAAGGCAGGGGGCAAGGCTACACCTTC. Protein product: CAISEGRGQGYTF.

The J gene is TRBJ1-1, the V gene TRBV11-1; D unresolved. The V gene's germline CDR1 is SGHAT and CDR2 FQDESV (reference sequence). This CDR3 is built from 13 residues. With 2 bases removed from V and 5 bases from J, the gap between germline ends came to 9 bases. DNA for the CDR3: TGTGCCAGCAGCTTAATGGGAACTACTGAAGCTTTCTTT. Residues: CASSLMGTTEAFF.

The V gene is TRBV20-1, the J gene TRBJ2-7; the D gene is possibly TRBD2 (5 bases). CDR1 and CDR2 from the germline V gene are DFQATT and SNEGSKA (reference sequence). V was shortened by 1 base and J by 4 bases, with 14 bases between the two germline ends. CDR3 size: 14 residues. The CDR3 coding sequence is TGCAGTGCTAGAGTCAACGGGCTAGCATACGAGCAGTACTTC. Protein: CSARVNGLAYEQYF.

The chain combines TRBV7-8 with TRBJ2-3; a possible D gene is TRBD2 (5 bases). V was shortened by 5 bases and J by 7 bases, with 16 bases between the two germline ends. CDR1 is SGHVS, CDR2 FQNEAQ, per germline. CDR3 size: 14 residues. CDR3 DNA: TGTGCCAGCAGCACACGATTTAGCGCATATACGCAGTATTTT. The encoded protein is CASSTRFSAYTQYF.

This clonotype was seen a handful of times. DNA of the CDR3: TGCAGCGTTGAAGTGCGGGGAGACAACTCCTACGAGCAGTACTTC. Translating it yields CSVEVRGDNSYEQYF. J is TRBJ2-7 and V is TRBV29-1; D is possibly TRBD2 (6 bases). Trimming took 1 base from V and 0 from J, leaving 13 bases between them. The CDR3 totals 15 residues. Germline V gene data show CDR1 as SQVTM and CDR2 as ANQGSEA.

This chain's CDR3 is CASRTLADLAKNIQYF. The CDR3 DNA reads TGTGCCAGCAGAACCTTAGCGGACCTAGCCAAAAACATTCAGTACTTC. The chain combines TRBV12-3 or TRBV12-4 with TRBJ2-4; D may be TRBD2 (6 bases). V shed 6 bases and J shed 0 bases, with 15 bases lying between them. The CDR3 loop spans 16 amino acids.

This clonotype has just a few counts. The CDR3: CASSLTLGPTYGRTDTQYF. CDR3 sequence (DNA): TGTGCCAGCAGTCTTACCCTAGGCCCCACGTACGGACGCACAGATACGCAGTATTTT. V usage is TRBV12-3 or TRBV12-4 and J usage is TRBJ2-3, with D unresolved. The ends were cut back, 5 bases at V and 1 base at J, with 25 bases in the middle. The CDR3 totals 19 residues.

This chain uses TRBV6-2 or TRBV6-3 with TRBJ2-7; D is possibly TRBD1 (6 bases). Per germline, CDR1 MNHEY and CDR2 SVGEGT. The CDR3 spans 13 residues. V was clipped by 7 bases and J by 6 bases, with 16 bases between them. The CDR3 region has the DNA TGTGCCAGCACCGCAGGGGAATTGAGCGAGCAGTACTTC. It is translated as CASTAGELSEQYF.

The V gene is TRBV19, the J gene TRBJ2-1, with 10 positions matching TRBD1. The germline gives CDR1 LNHDA, CDR2 SQIVND (reference sequence). This CDR3 has 15 amino acids. The J segment lost 7 bases and the V segment lost 7 bases, leaving 10 bases of the junction unmatched. The CDR3 sequence is CASTVRDRGRNEQFF. The CDR3 DNA reads TGTGCCAGTACCGTCCGGGACAGGGGACGAAATGAGCAGTTCTTC. Complete variable domain (other parts from reference TRBV19 and TRBJ2-1): DGGITQSPKYLFRKEGQNVTLSCEQNLNHDAMYWYRQDPGQGLRLIYYSQIVNDFQKGDIAEGYSVSREKKESFPLTVTSAQKNPTAFYLCASTVRDRGRNEQFFGPGTRLTVL.

V gene TRBV7-3 combines with J gene TRBJ2-3, with 7 bases aligning to TRBD1. Per germline, CDR1 SGHTA and CDR2 FQGTGA. The CDR3 is 17 amino acids. Trimming at V came to 5 bases and at J to 1 base, leaving 12 bases not matched to a gene. The CDR3 region is CASSPRPPGTGTDTQYF. The CDR3 DNA is TGTGCCAGCAGCCCACGACCCCCCGGGACAGGCACAGATACGCAGTATTTT.

This chain connects TRBV4-1 to TRBJ2-7; 9 bases agree with TRBD1. The junction had 11 bases not matched to a gene; V was cut back by 3 bases and J by 5 bases. This CDR3 is 16 amino acids long. Germline V gene sequence: CDR1 MGHRA, CDR2 YSYEKL. CDR3 region: CASSHLTGQGFHEQYF. CDR3 nucleotide sequence: TGCGCCAGCAGCCACCTAACGGGACAGGGTTTCCACGAGCAGTACTTC.

This clonotype was detected a few times. The chain couples TRBV7-9 to TRBJ1-6; D gene ambiguous. Looked up from germline, CDR1 is SEHNR and CDR2 is FQNEAQ (reference sequence). This CDR3 has 15 amino acids. Between the trimmed V and J ends, which lost 3 bases and 3 bases, there was a span of 9 bases. CDR3 sequence: CASSFHVLYNSPLHF. In nucleotides, the CDR3 is TGTGCCAGCAGCTTTCATGTCCTCTATAATTCACCCCTCCACTTT.

V is TRBV7-9 and J is TRBJ2-5; possible D gene TRBD2, 5 bases. CDR3 length: 15 amino acids. Trimming cost V 4 bases and J 2 bases, with 14 bases left between them. Germline CDR1 SEHNR, CDR2 FQNEAQ (reference sequence). The chain's CDR3 is CASSSDIGGQETQYF. The CDR3 DNA reads as TGTGCCAGCAGCTCCGACATTGGAGGTCAAGAGACCCAGTACTTC.

V is TRBV20-1 and J is TRBJ2-3, with 9 bases fitting TRBD1. From germline, CDR1 is DFQATT and CDR2 SNEGSKA (reference sequence). Losses at the gene ends were 0 bases for V and 5 bases for J; bases not matched to a gene: 3. CDR3 length: 14 amino acids. CDR3 loop: CSARDGQGIDTQYF. CDR3 sequence (DNA): TGCAGTGCTAGAGATGGACAGGGGATAGATACGCAGTATTTT.

The V call is TRBV24-1, the J call TRBJ1-5; 7 positions agree with TRBD1. The trim removed 2 bases at V and 0 bases at J, leaving 9 bases unmatched. CDR3 length: 18 amino acids. Germline V CDR1 and CDR2: KGHDR, SFDVKD. The CDR3 region has the DNA TGTGCCACCAGTGATTCCCTAACAGGGGCCTATAGCAATCAGCCCCAGCATTTT. Translated, it gives CATSDSLTGAYSNQPQHF.

This clonotype was counted at least ten times. The chain has TRBV7-9 and TRBJ2-7, with D perhaps TRBD2 (5 bases). The CDR3 runs 13 residues. Germline V CDR1 and CDR2: SEHNR, FQNEAQ (reference sequence). The V and J ends lost 5 bases and 6 bases respectively, with 14 bases between them. CDR3 coding DNA: TGTGCCAGCAGCCAAGCGGTGGCGTCCGAGCAGTACTTC. Its translation is CASSQAVASEQYF. Based on the CDR3 plus reference TRBV7-9 and TRBJ2-7, the full variable domain is DTGVSQNPRHKITKRGQNVTFRCDPISEHNRLYWYRQTLGQGPEFLTYFQNEAQLEKSRLLSDRFSAERPKGSFSTLEIQRTEQGDSAMYLCASSQAVASEQYFGPGTRLTVT.